Here is one T cell receptor beta chain with its context. Antigen unknown. The sample comes from a study of T cell responses to AZD1222 COVID-19 vaccine. Across the whole study: Analyses pooled second doses at about 4 or about 12 weeks. Study-level results: Donors skewed white British and female; clonal diversity was possibly underestimated.

The CDR3 spans 14 residues. V was pared by 7 bases and J by 1 base, with 16 bases between. Germline-derived CDR1 and CDR2 are SQVTM and ANQGSEA. Profiling relied on immunoSEQ multiplex PCR, and the TCRdb table lists in-frame clones only, not all of them. The sample includes around 100,000 clones, 86% seen only once; the top ten take around 1.5%. The receptor was isolated from an adult in good health. This sample comprised peripheral blood, obtained on day 0 of AZD1222 vaccination. V gene TRBV29-1 combines with J gene TRBJ1-2, with D possibly TRBD1 on 5 matching bases. Here the CDR3 DNA reads TGCAGCGCCGGGACCCGCGATAATAACTATGGCTACACCTTC. Translation: CSAGTRDNNYGYTF. Full variable domain (outside the CDR3, taken from reference TRBV29-1 and TRBJ1-2): SAVISQKPSRDICQRGTSLTIQCQVDSQVTMMFWYRQQPGQSLTLIATANQGSEATYESGFVIDKFPISRPNLTFSTLTVSNMSPEDSSIYLCSAGTRDNNYGYTFGSGTRLTVV.